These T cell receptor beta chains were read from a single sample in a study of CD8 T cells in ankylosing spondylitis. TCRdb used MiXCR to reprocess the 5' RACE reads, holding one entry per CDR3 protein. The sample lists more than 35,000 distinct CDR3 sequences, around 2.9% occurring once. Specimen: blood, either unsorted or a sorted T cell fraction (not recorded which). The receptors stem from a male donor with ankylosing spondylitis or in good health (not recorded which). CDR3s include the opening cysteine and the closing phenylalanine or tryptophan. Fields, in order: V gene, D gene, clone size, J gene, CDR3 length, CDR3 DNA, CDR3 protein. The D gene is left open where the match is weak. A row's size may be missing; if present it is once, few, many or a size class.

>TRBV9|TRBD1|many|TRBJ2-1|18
TGTGCCAGCAGCGACCGACCGGGACAGGGAGCCAGGTACAATGAGCAGTTCTTC
CASSDRPGQGARYNEQFF
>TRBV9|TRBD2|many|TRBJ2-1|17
TGTGCCAGCAGCTCCACTAGCGGGAGGTATTCCTACAATGAGCAGTTCTTC
CASSSTSGRYSYNEQFF
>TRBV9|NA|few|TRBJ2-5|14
TGTGCCAGCAGCGGTACAGGGAATCGAGAGACCCAGTACTTC
CASSGTGNRETQYF
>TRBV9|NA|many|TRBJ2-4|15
TGTGCCAGCAGCGTAAGCGGGACAGGCAAAAACATTCAGTACTTC
CASSVSGTGKNIQYF
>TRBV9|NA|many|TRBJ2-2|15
TGTGCCAGCAGCCCGAGACTGGGGGACACCGGGGAGCTGTTTTTT
CASSPRLGDTGELFF
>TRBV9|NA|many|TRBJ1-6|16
TGTGCCAGCAGCGTAGGGGAAGGGCCCTATAATTCACCCCTCCACTTT
CASSVGEGPYNSPLHF
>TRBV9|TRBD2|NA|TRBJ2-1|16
TGTGCCAGCAGCGTCGGCCGGACTAGCAGCTACAATGAGCAGTTCTTC
CASSVGRTSSYNEQFF
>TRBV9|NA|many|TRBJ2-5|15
TGTGCCAGCAGCGTAGGCCCAGCGTGGGGCGAGACCCAGTACTTC
CASSVGPAWGETQYF
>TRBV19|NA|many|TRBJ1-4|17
TGTGCCAGTAGTAGAACCTACAGGGATGGGGCTAATGAAAAACTGTTTTTT
CASSRTYRDGANEKLFF
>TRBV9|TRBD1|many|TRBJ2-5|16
TGTGCCAGCAGCGTAGACGACAGGGGAGGAGGTGAGACCCAGTACTTC
CASSVDDRGGGETQYF
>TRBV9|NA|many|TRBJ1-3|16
TGTGCCAGCAGCGCGTCAGTTGGAACTTTAAGAAACACCATATATTTT
CASSASVGTLRNTIYF
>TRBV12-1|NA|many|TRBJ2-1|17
TGTGCCAGCAGCTTGGGACTAGCGGGAGGGCCGGGCAATGAGCAGTTCTTC
CASSLGLAGGPGNEQFF
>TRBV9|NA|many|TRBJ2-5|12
TGTGCCAGCAGCGGGGGCCAAGAGACCCAGTACTTC
CASSGGQETQYF
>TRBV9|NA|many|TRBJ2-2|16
TGTGCCAGCAGCGTAGCTAGGGGGAGGCACACCGGGGAGCTGTTTTTT
CASSVARGRHTGELFF
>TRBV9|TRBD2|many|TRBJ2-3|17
TGTGCCAGCAGCGTATTAGCGGGAGGGCCCGGCACAGATACGCAGTATTTT
CASSVLAGGPGTDTQYF
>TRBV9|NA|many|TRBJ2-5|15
TGTGCCAGCAGCGTAGGCCCCCCCAGAGGAGAGACCCAGTACTTC
CASSVGPPRGETQYF
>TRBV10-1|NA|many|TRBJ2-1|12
TGCGCCACCCCGAGCCCAGGGAATGAGCAGTTCTTC
CATPSPGNEQFF
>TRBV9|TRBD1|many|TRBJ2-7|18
TGTGCCAGCAGCGACGGATATAAATTCGGGACAGGGGCGTACGAGCAGTACTTC
CASSDGYKFGTGAYEQYF
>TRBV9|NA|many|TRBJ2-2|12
TGTGCCAGCCAAAAAAACACCGGGGAGCTGTTTTTT
CASQKNTGELFF
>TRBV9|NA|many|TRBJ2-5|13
TGTGCCAGCAGCCTGGCCCCGCAAGAGACCCAGTACTTC
CASSLAPQETQYF